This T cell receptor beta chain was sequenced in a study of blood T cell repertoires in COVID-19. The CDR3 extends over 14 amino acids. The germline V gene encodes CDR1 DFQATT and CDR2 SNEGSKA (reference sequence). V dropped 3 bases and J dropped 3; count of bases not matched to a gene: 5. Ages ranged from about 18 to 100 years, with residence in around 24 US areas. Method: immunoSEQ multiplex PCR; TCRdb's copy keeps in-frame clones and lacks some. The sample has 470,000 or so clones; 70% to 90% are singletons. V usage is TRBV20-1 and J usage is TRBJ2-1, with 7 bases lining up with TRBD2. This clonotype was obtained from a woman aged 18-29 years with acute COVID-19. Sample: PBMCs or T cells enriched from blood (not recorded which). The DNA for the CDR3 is TGCAGTGCTAGTACGGCTAGCGGCTACAATGAGCAGTTCTTC. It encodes CSASTASGYNEQFF.